These 15 T cell receptor beta chains were all obtained from the same sample, sequenced in a study of cytomegalovirus exposure and HLA in healthy donors. This PCR relied on a set of 60 Vbeta primers and 13 Jbeta primers. TCRdb's table, derived via immunoSEQ multiplex PCR, lists solely in-frame clones and lacks some. Of roughly 97,000 clones in the sample, about 9.4% were seen once. The material sequenced was PBMCs. Receptors were obtained from a man aged 35-49 years in good health and CMV-seropositive.

The chain joins TRBV2 to TRBJ2-1; tentative D call: TRBD2 (6 bases). Trimming removed 6 bases at V and 5 bases at J, with 20 bases between. CDR1 is SNHLY and CDR2 is FYNNEI in the germline V gene. The CDR3 totals 16 residues. In DNA, the CDR3 is TGTGCCAGCAGGGAAATCCCGGGAGACCGAGACAATGAGCAGTTCTTC. Translating it yields CASREIPGDRDNEQFF. The variable domain in full, completed from reference TRBV2 and TRBJ2-1, reads EPEVTQTPSHQVTQMGQEVILRCVPISNHLYFYWYRQILGQKVEFLVSFYNNEISEKSEIFDDQFSVERPDGSNFTLKIRSTKLEDSAMYFCASREIPGDRDNEQFFGPGTRLTVL.

This clone was seen a few times. V and J are TRBV28 and TRBJ1-2; no clear D. Trimming took 2 bases from V and 4 from J, leaving 8 bases between them. Germline V CDR1 and CDR2: MDHEN, SYDVKM. This CDR3 comprises 13 residues. The CDR3 bases are TGTGCCAGCAGTTTACTGCGGGGCTATGGCTACACCTTC. This sequence encodes CASSLLRGYGYTF.

This clone appeared once. The rearrangement uses TRBV6-5 and TRBJ2-5; no clear D gene. The J call may be faulty, since TRBJ2-7 better matches the DNA end. Germline V CDR1 and CDR2: MNHEY, SVGAGI. This CDR3 is 15 amino acids long. The CDR3 DNA reads TGTGCCAGCAGCCACCGGCCCCATGAGGCCTACGAGCAGTACTTC. It is translated as CASSHRPHEAYEQYF.

The rearrangement links TRBV5-1 to TRBJ2-5; a weak D match, TRBD2 (6 bases). CDR1 and CDR2 from the germline V gene are SGHRS and YFSETQ. The CDR3 is made up of 15 amino acids. V lost 0 bases, J lost 1 base, and 10 bases lay in between. The CDR3 reads CASSLAGGSQETQYF. As DNA, the CDR3 is TGCGCCAGCAGCTTGGCCGGGGGATCCCAAGAGACCCAGTACTTC.

V and J are TRBV2 and TRBJ2-6, with 9 nucleotides matching TRBD1. With V trimmed by 9 bases and J by 2 bases, 5 bases remained unmatched. CDR3 size: 15 residues. Germline lookup yields CDR1 SNHLY and CDR2 FYNNEI. The CDR3 coding sequence is TGTGCCAGGGACAGGGGAGGCCCTGGGGCCAACGTCCTGACTTTC. Amino acids: CARDRGGPGANVLTF.

The CDR3 nucleotides read TGTGCCAGCAGCTTTGGACTAGCCCCCACAGATACGCAGTATTTT. This encodes CASSFGLAPTDTQYF. The chain is built from TRBV11-3 and TRBJ2-3; 8 bases fit TRBD2. The length of the CDR3 is 15 residues. After removal of 3 bases from V and 2 bases from J, the junction contained 4 bases not matched to a gene. CDR1 SGHNT and CDR2 YENEEA come from the germline V gene. The full variable domain, its missing parts supplied by reference TRBV11-3 and TRBJ2-3, is EAGVVQSPRYKIIEKKQPVAFWCNPISGHNTLYWYLQNLGQGPELLIRYENEEAVDDSQLPKDRFSAERLKGVDSTLKIQPAELGDSAVYLCASSFGLAPTDTQYFGPGTRLTVL.

This clone was found many times. The chain combines TRBV5-6 with TRBJ1-4, with D possibly TRBD1 on 5 matching bases. Germline values: CDR1 SGHDT, CDR2 YYEEEE. The germline V and J ends were trimmed by 0 bases and 8 bases, with 17 bases remaining between them. This CDR3 has 16 residues. CDR3 DNA: TGTGCCAGCAGCTTGGCCGGTCAGGGAGGGGAGGAAAAACTGTTTTTT. It yields the protein CASSLAGQGGEEKLFF.

The rearrangement links TRBV29-1 to TRBJ1-6, with D perhaps TRBD1 (6 bases). Between the trimmed V and J ends, which lost 3 bases and 2 bases, there was a span of 11 bases. Germline CDR1 and CDR2: SQVTM and ANQGSEA. There are 15 residues in the CDR3. The CDR3 spells CSVDGGLAYNSPLHF. The CDR3 region has the DNA TGCAGCGTTGATGGGGGCCTGGCCTATAATTCACCCCTCCACTTT.

This chain's CDR3 is CASSFGLAGEASYEQYF. The CDR3 DNA reads TGTGCCAGCAGCTTCGGACTAGCGGGAGAGGCGTCCTACGAGCAGTACTTC. The rearrangement uses TRBV13 and TRBJ2-7, with 13 positions matching TRBD2. Germline V gives CDR1 PRHDT, CDR2 FYEKMQ (reference sequence). The CDR3 totals 17 residues. V was clipped by 3 bases and J by 1 base; unmatched bases: 6.

This chain joins TRBV29-1 and TRBJ2-5, with TRBD1 identical over 8 bases. Germline CDR1 is SQVTM and CDR2 is ANQGSEA. This CDR3 contains 14 residues. The V segment lost 7 bases and the J segment 5 bases; nucleotides outside the gene matches: 12. The CDR3 reads CSAPRQGSFETQYF. CDR3 DNA sequence: TGCAGCGCCCCGCGACAGGGGAGTTTCGAGACCCAGTACTTC.

This clone occurred a few times. The chain carries TRBV5-6 and TRBJ1-1; TRBD1 might be the D (5 bases). The CDR3 covers 12 residues. Germline assignment: CDR1 SGHDT and CDR2 YYEEEE. V was cut by 2 bases and J by 7 bases, with 9 bases left in between. The CDR3 reads CASSFTGNEAFF. The CDR3 DNA follows: TGTGCCAGCAGCTTTACAGGAAATGAAGCTTTCTTT.

This clone has a handful of counts. The chain joins TRBV7-9 to TRBJ2-7, with TRBD1 identical over 8 bases. V lost 0 bases to trimming and J lost 7 bases; unmatched junction nucleotides: 8. Germline V gives CDR1 SEHNR, CDR2 FQNEAQ (reference sequence). There are 15 residues in the CDR3. CDR3 sequence (DNA): TGTGCCAGCAGCTTAGCAGGTCAGGGGGCCAGGGAGCAGTACTTC. It codes for CASSLAGQGAREQYF.

This clone was observed a few times. J is TRBJ2-6 and V is TRBV19; D may be TRBD2 (5 bases). The CDR3 length is 17 residues. The ends were cut back, 2 bases at V and 0 bases at J, with 11 bases in the middle. Germline loops: CDR1 LNHDA, CDR2 SQIVND (reference sequence). The CDR3 bases are TGTGCCAGTAGTATATTCCCTGCGGGCTCTGGGGCCAACGTCCTGACTTTC. It encodes CASSIFPAGSGANVLTF.

The table lists this clone with a few counts. CDR3 sequence reads: CASSKGTGELSGNTIYF. The CDR3, as DNA: TGTGCCAGCAGCAAGGGGACAGGGGAATTGTCTGGAAACACCATATATTTT. V gene TRBV7-6 combines with J gene TRBJ1-3; TRBD1 matches 10 bases. Germline assignment: CDR1 SGHVS and CDR2 FNYEAQ. The CDR3 contains 17 residues. J lost 1 base, V lost 5 bases, and 8 bases had no gene match.

The chain joins TRBV9 to TRBJ2-1; 9 nucleotides agree with TRBD2. This CDR3 contains 15 residues. Trimming removed 0 bases from V and 7 bases from J; junction bases left unmatched: 5. CDR1 is SGDLS, CDR2 YYNGEE, per germline. CDR3 bases: TGTGCCAGCAGCGTAGCCCAGCGGGAGGTGAATGAGCAGTTCTTC. This sequence encodes CASSVAQREVNEQFF.